Sequencing of this T cell receptor (beta chain) was carried out in a study of T cells after posttransplantation cyclophosphamide. The CDR3 totals 14 residues. Trimming pared 2 bases from V and 0 bases from J, leaving 5 bases between. Germline assignment: CDR1 MGHDK and CDR2 SYGVNS. The repertoire was sequenced with immunoSEQ multiplex PCR; TCRdb's copy has only in-frame clones and lacks some. The sample lists just over 6,500 clones; about four fifths were seen once. Study-wide points: Later blood repertoires were often dominated by clones from the donor CD8+ memory compartment. Skin or GI-infiltrating T cells shared few TRB sequences with blood. Recipient CMV seropositivity and CMV reactivation strongly tracked TRB clonality.

Of note for this clone: Antigen: not known. The sample contains more than one DNA sequence encoding this CDR3.

A marrow graft followed busulfan-fludarabine conditioning, with cyclophosphamide on days +3 and +4. The chain carries TRBV25-1 and TRBJ1-3; D unclear. The TCR originated in a female patient in her forties or fifties who received an allogeneic stem cell transplant from a related donor, was CMV-positive, and had no GVHD. The graft donor may account for some of the T cells. The sequenced sample was PBMCs, obtained after allogeneic stem cell transplant with posttransplant cyclophosphamide. The CDR3: CASSELSSGNTIYF. Here the CDR3 DNA reads TGTGCCAGCAGTGAACTGAGCTCTGGAAACACCATATATTTT.